The entry below gives a single T cell receptor (beta chain) sequence along with its context. Its specificity is unknown. Germline V gene sequence: CDR1 LNHDA, CDR2 SQIVND (reference sequence). The CDR3 covers 13 residues. Trimming took off 6 bases at V and 3 bases at J, with 11 bases between the two ends. Single viable CD3+CD4+CD8-CD45RO+ cells were sorted as the memory CD4+ T cells. Positive selection with CD4 microbeads enriched total CD4+ T cells. The record originates from a study of memory CD4+ T cells and cytomegalovirus serostatus. Generated by immunoSEQ multiplex PCR, the TCRdb table keeps only in-frame clones and is missing some. The data contain about 31,000 clones, 65% to 80% of them seen just once; the ten biggest clones take up 0.5% to 0.65%. Overall study results and limits: About two fifths of the roughly 160 known CMV-associated TCRbeta sequences appeared in CD4+ memory.

Sample: memory CD4+ T cells from blood. The chain couples TRBV19 to TRBJ1-1, with D uncertain. This receptor was identified in an adult in good health and CMV-seronegative. Some clones in this sample may be carry-over from other donors' samples. This CDR3 reads CASSPAGYTEAFF. The CDR3 DNA follows: TGTGCCAGTAGCCCGGCGGGGTACACTGAAGCTTTCTTT.